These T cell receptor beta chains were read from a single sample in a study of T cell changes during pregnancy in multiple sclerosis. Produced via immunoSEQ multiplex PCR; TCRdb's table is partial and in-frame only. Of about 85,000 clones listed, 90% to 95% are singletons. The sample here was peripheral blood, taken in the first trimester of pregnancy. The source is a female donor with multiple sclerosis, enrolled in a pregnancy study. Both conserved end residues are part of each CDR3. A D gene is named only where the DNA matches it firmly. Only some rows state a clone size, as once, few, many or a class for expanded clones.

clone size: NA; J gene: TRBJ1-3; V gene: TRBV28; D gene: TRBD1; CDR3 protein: CASRPTGGFSGNTIYF; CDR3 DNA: TGTGCCAGCAGACCCACAGGGGGCTTCTCTGGAAACACCATATATTTT
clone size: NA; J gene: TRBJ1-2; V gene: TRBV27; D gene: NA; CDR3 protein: CASSLRGPANYGYTF; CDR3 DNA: TGTGCCAGCAGTTTAAGAGGCCCCGCTAACTATGGCTACACCTTC
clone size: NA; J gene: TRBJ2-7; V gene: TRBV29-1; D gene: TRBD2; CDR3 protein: CSVARLAGVEQYF; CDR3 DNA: TGCAGCGTTGCGCGGCTAGCGGGAGTTGAGCAGTACTTC
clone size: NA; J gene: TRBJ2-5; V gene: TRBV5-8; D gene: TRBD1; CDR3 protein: CASSPWTGSVQETQYF; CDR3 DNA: TGTGCCAGCAGCCCCTGGACAGGGTCGGTCCAAGAGACCCAGTACTTC
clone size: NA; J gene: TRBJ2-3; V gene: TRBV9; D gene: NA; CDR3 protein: CASSLSRGGTDTQYF; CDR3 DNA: TGTGCCAGCAGCCTTAGTCGAGGAGGCACAGATACGCAGTATTTT
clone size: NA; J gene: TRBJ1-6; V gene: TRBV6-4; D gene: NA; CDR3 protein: CASSVTRDSPLHF; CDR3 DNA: TGTGCCAGCAGTGTGACAAGAGATTCACCCCTCCACTTT
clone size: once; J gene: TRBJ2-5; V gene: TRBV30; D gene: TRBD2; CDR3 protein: CAWSVVAGGSETQYF; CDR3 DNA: TGTGCCTGGAGTGTAGTGGCGGGAGGGTCGGAGACCCAGTACTTC
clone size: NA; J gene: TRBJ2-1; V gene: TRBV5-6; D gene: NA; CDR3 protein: CASSLPGVDEQFF; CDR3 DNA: TGTGCCAGCAGTTTACCAGGGGTAGATGAGCAGTTCTTC
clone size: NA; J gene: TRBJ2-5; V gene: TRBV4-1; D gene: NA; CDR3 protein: CASSQVGVETQYF; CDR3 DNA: TGCGCCAGCAGCCAAGTCGGGGTGGAGACCCAGTACTTC
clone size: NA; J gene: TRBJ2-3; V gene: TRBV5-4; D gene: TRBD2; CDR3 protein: CASSWGGAGDTQYF; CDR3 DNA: TGTGCCAGCAGCTGGGGGGGAGCAGGGGATACGCAGTATTTT
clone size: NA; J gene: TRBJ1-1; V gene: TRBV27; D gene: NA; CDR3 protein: CASSLGRAPGRTEAFF; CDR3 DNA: TGTGCCAGCAGCCTAGGCAGGGCCCCAGGGCGGACTGAAGCTTTCTTT
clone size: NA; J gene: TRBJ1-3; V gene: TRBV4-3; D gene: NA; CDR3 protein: CASSQDLGARGNTIYF; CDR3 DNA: TGCGCCAGCAGCCAAGATTTAGGGGCGCGAGGAAACACCATATATTTT
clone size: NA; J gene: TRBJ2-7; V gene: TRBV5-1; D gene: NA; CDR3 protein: CASSQQLTSSYEQYF; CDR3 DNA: TGCGCCAGCAGTCAACAGCTGACCTCCTCCTACGAGCAGTACTTC
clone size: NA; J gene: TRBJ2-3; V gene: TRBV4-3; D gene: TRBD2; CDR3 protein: CASSQVGRGGAVAQYF; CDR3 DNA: TGCGCCAGCAGCCAAGTTGGTCGCGGGGGGGCCGTGGCGCAGTATTTT
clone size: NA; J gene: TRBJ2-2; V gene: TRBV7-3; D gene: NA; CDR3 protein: CASSSQRRNTGELFF; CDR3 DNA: TGTGCCAGCAGCTCTCAGCGGAGAAACACCGGGGAGCTGTTTTTT
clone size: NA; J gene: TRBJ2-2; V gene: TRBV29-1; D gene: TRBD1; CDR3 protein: CSVGLDRGPPNTGELFF; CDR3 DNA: TGCAGCGTTGGTCTCGACAGGGGTCCACCGAACACCGGGGAGCTGTTTTTT
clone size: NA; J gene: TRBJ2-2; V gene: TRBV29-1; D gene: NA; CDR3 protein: CSVKSRAGELFF; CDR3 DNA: TGCAGCGTAAAGAGCCGAGCCGGGGAGCTGTTTTTT
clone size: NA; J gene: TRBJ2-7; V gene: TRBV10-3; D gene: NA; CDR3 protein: CAISDELRAAQYF; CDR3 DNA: TGTGCCATCAGTGATGAATTGAGGGCGGCGCAGTACTTC
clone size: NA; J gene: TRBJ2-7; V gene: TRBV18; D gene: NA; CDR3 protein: CASSPQGSSYEQYF; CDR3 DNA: TGTGCCAGCTCACCCCAGGGCAGCTCCTACGAGCAGTACTTC
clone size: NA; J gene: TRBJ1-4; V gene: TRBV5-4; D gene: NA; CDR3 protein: CASSPGGSTNEKLFF; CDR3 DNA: TGTGCCAGCAGCCCCGGGGGTTCAACTAATGAAAAACTGTTTTTT
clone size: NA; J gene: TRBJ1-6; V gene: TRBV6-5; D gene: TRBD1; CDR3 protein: CASSYGTGGISPLHF; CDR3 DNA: TGTGCCAGCAGTTACGGGACAGGGGGCATATCACCCCTCCACTTT
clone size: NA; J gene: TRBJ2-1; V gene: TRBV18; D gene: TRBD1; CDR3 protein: CASSRQGADGEQFF; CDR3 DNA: TGTGCCAGCTCACGACAGGGGGCTGACGGTGAGCAGTTCTTC
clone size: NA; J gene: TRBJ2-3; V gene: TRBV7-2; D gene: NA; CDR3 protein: CASSSQGSTDTQYF; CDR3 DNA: TGTGCCAGCAGCTCCCAGGGGAGCACAGATACGCAGTATTTT
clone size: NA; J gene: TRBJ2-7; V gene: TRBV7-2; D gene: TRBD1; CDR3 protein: CASRETGYEQYF; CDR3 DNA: TGTGCCAGCAGGGAGACAGGGTACGAGCAGTACTTC